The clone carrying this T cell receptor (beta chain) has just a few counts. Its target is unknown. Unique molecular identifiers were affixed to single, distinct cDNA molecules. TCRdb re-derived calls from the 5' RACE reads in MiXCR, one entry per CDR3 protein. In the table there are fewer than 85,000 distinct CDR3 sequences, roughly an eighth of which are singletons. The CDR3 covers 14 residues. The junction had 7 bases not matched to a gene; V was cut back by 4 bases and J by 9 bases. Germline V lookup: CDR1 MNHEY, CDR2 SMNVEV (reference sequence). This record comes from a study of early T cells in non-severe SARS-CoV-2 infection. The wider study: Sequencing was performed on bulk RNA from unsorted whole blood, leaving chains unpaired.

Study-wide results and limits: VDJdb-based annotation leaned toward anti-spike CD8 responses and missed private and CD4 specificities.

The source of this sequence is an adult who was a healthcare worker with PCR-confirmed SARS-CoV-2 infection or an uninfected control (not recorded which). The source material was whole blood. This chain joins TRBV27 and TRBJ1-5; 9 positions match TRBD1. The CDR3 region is CASSSGTGQRPQHF. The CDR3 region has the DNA TGTGCCAGCAGTTCGGGGACAGGGCAACGGCCCCAGCATTTT.